This record looks at one T cell receptor beta chain sequence and its context. Per the germline V gene, CDR1 is PRHDT and CDR2 is FYEKMQ (reference sequence). Deletions cut 0 bases from V and 1 base from J, with 10 bases between. The CDR3 is made up of 15 amino acids. The record originates from a study of cytomegalovirus exposure and HLA in healthy donors. Primers for the PCR totalled 60 Vbeta and 13 Jbeta. Here immunoSEQ multiplex PCR was the method, and the copy in TCRdb shows in-frame clones only, minus some. Found here are over 150,000 clones, around four fifths of them singletons; the top ten hold about 1.2%.

The sample consisted of PBMCs. The sequence derives from a boy between 2 and 15 years old in good health and CMV-seronegative. The V gene is TRBV13, the J gene TRBJ2-7; perhaps TRBD2 as D (5 bases). The CDR3 loop is CASSLGVAQSYEQYF. CDR3 DNA: TGTGCCAGCAGCTTAGGGGTAGCGCAATCCTACGAGCAGTACTTC.